One sample yielded the 4 T cell receptor beta chains listed below, sequenced in a study of regulatory T cells in long-lasting Graves disease. Time point defined: newly diagnosed GD, antithyroid drugs for less than 3 months. PBMC RNA served as the TCR library source. Both iRepertoire HTBI primers and Arm-PCR of CDR3 regions were used to build the TCR beta libraries. One entry per CDR3 protein results from TCRdb running MiXCR on the multiplex PCR reads. The sample lists approximately 210,000 distinct CDR3 sequences, 15% to 20% seen once, with roughly a fifth in the top ten. The source was peripheral blood mononuclear cells (PBMCs), collected at new diagnosis, from a patient treated with antithyroid drugs. These receptors all come from a female donor with Graves disease.

There are many counts of this clonotype. The chain has TRBV9 and TRBJ2-2; tentatively, D is TRBD1 (5 bases). Deletions cut 0 bases from V and 7 bases from J, with 13 bases between. This CDR3 contains 15 residues. Per the germline V gene, CDR1 is SGDLS and CDR2 is YYNGEE. The CDR3 DNA reads as TGTGCCAGCAGCGTAGAGGGTGGACATGGCGGGGAGCTGTTTTTT. Translated, it gives CASSVEGGHGGELFF.

Remarks on this clonotype: A far larger clone is one base from this, pointing to a likely read error. This chain joins TRBV12-3 or TRBV12-4 and TRBJ2-7, with 12 positions matching TRBD2. The CDR3 runs 15 residues. The V gene end was trimmed by 5 bases and the J gene end by 6 bases; junction bases not matched to a gene: 8. CDR3 region: CASSVRLAGACEQYF. The CDR3 region has the DNA TGTGCCAGCAGTGTCCGACTAGCGGGGGCCTGCGAGCAGTACTTC.

This clonotype has ten or more counts. This chain uses TRBV12-3 or TRBV12-4 with TRBJ1-2, with D uncertain. The CDR3 loop spans 14 amino acids. The V end was cut by 6 bases, the J end by 2 bases, with 13 bases between. The CDR3 bases are TGTGCCAGCAGCGAGCTGCAAGGAAACTATGGCTACACCTTC. Its translation: CASSELQGNYGYTF.

This chain connects TRBV28 to TRBJ1-5; 10 bases map to TRBD1. The CDR3 covers 16 residues. After removal of 6 bases from V and 6 bases from J, the junction contained 11 bases not matched to a gene. The V gene's germline CDR1 is MDHEN and CDR2 SYDVKM. DNA of the CDR3: TGTGCCAGCAGACCCCCGGGACAGGGGAATATTCAGCCCCAGCATTTT. Protein: CASRPPGQGNIQPQHF.